The rows below give T cell receptor beta chains drawn from one sample of a study of beta chain features in type 1 diabetes. TCRdb's table, derived via immunoSEQ multiplex PCR, lists solely in-frame clones and lacks some. This sample has some 640,000 clones; around 15% occur once, and the top ten carry just under 0.04%. Source material: naive CD4+ T cells from blood. These receptors originate from a man younger than 35 with type 1 diabetes. The conserved cysteine and the conserved F or W are not part of the CDR3 here. Fields, in order: V gene, J gene, CDR3 protein.

TRBV4-1	TRBJ2-1	ASSQVASVVQF
TRBV5-1	TRBJ2-2	ASSQGTGSTGELF
TRBV5-1	TRBJ2-5	ASSLDRVEETQY
TRBV25-1	TRBJ2-3	ASNAEGDTQY
TRBV7-9	TRBJ2-3	ASSFIASTDTQY
TRBV5-4	TRBJ2-7	ASSLYREGFYEQY
TRBV4-1	TRBJ2-5	ASSQETGVGETQY
TRBV4-2	TRBJ2-7	ASSQDRWSGDPYEQY
TRBV2	TRBJ1-5	ASSLGDRDQPQH
TRBV2	TRBJ2-3	ASSVSAASTDTQY
TRBV4-1	TRBJ1-2	ASSPRMDRGEGYT
TRBV9	TRBJ2-3	ASSVGLTVSTDTQY
TRBV7-9	TRBJ2-5	AEGIGLETQY
TRBV5-6	TRBJ2-5	ASSYPSGSQETQY
TRBV5-1	TRBJ2-1	ASSLGGLYNEQF
TRBV5-1	TRBJ2-7	ASSPSTTSHEQY
TRBV30	TRBJ1-6	ACSETGYNSPLH
TRBV14	TRBJ2-1	ASSHLVVSSYNEQF
TRBV29-1	TRBJ1-1	SVIQGGTEAF
TRBV5-1	TRBJ2-7	ASSSLAGSSYEQY
TRBV9	TRBJ2-6	ASSPRTGSGANVLT
TRBV5-6	TRBJ2-1	ASSLWVQGNNEQF
TRBV27	TRBJ2-7	ASSLTAPGDEQY
TRBV6-5	TRBJ2-7	ASSYTGQGALEQY
TRBV18	TRBJ2-3	ASHLDRAVTDTQY
TRBV6-5	TRBJ1-5	ASSQGGSNQPQH